This is a list of T cell receptor beta chains from one sample in a study of tumor-infiltrating lymphocytes in localized non-small cell lung cancer. Sequencing used immunoSEQ multiplex PCR; TCRdb keeps in-frame clones, though not all of them. Seen here are around 7,400 clones, over 60% observed once, and the top ten hold roughly 4.8%. Sequenced: uninvolved lung tissue not adjacent to the tumor. Receptor source: a human donor with non-small cell lung cancer. CDR3s include the opening cysteine and the closing phenylalanine or tryptophan. D genes are given only for firm matches. Only part of the rows carry a size: once, few, many, or a class if the clone is expanded.

abundance	d_gene	v_gene	j_gene	CDR3aa	CDR3nt
NA	NA	TRBV6-1	TRBJ1-2	CASSDPLVGYTF	TGTGCCAGCAGTGACCCCCTGGTTGGCTACACCTTC
NA	NA	TRBV2	TRBJ1-2	CASSEELAGGYTF	TGTGCCAGCAGTGAAGAACTAGCGGGCGGCTACACCTTC
medium-sized	NA	TRBV18	TRBJ1-1	CASSPFQGSRDTEAFF	TGTGCCAGCTCACCCTTTCAGGGAAGTCGGGACACTGAAGCTTTCTTT
NA	NA	TRBV18	TRBJ2-7	CASSPGTSTYEQYF	TGTGCCAGCTCGCCCGGGACGTCAACCTACGAGCAGTACTTC
NA	TRBD2	TRBV7-8	TRBJ2-1	CASSLARTSNEQFF	TGTGCCAGCAGCTTAGCAAGGACTAGCAATGAGCAGTTCTTC
NA	NA	TRBV7-2	TRBJ1-6	CASSLDSSASPLHF	TGTGCCAGCAGCCTCGATTCATCAGCCTCACCCCTCCACTTT
NA	TRBD2	TRBV6-1	TRBJ2-7	CASSEGGGTVYEQYF	TGTGCCAGCAGTGAAGGGGGGGGGACGGTCTACGAGCAGTACTTC
NA	TRBD2	TRBV11-1	TRBJ2-3	CASSPLAGGEADTQYF	TGTGCCAGCAGCCCTCTAGCGGGAGGGGAGGCAGATACGCAGTATTTT
NA	NA	TRBV7-9	TRBJ2-5	CASKGETQYF	TGTGCCAGCAAGGGAGAGACCCAGTACTTC
NA	NA	TRBV6-1	TRBJ2-1	CASSAKRTDLGNEQFF	TGTGCCAGCAGTGCTAAGCGGACAGACCTGGGGAATGAGCAGTTCTTC
NA	NA	TRBV6-1	TRBJ2-4	CASEAQALSIQYF	TGTGCCAGCGAGGCACAAGCTTTAAGCATTCAGTACTTC
NA	TRBD2	TRBV7-2	TRBJ2-3	CASSSTSGTDTQYF	TGTGCCAGCAGCTCCACTAGCGGCACAGATACGCAGTATTTT
NA	NA	TRBV2	TRBJ1-1	CASSVGQGTEAFF	TGTGCCAGCAGTGTGGGGCAGGGGACTGAAGCTTTCTTT
NA	NA	TRBV19	TRBJ2-1	CASSGRRSYNEQFF	TGTGCCAGTAGTGGGCGAAGATCTTACAATGAGCAGTTCTTC
NA	NA	TRBV7-2	TRBJ2-2	CASSLWTTHTGELFF	TGTGCCAGCAGCCTGTGGACAACACACACCGGGGAGCTGTTTTTT
NA	TRBD1	TRBV5-1	TRBJ1-2	CASSGQGAEDGYTF	TGCGCCAGCAGCGGACAGGGGGCAGAGGATGGCTACACCTTC
NA	TRBD1	TRBV5-1	TRBJ1-4	CASSLGGQGREKLFF	TGCGCCAGCAGCTTGGGGGGACAGGGACGCGAAAAACTGTTTTTT
NA	NA	TRBV28	TRBJ2-7	CASSLRWPDRVYEQYF	TGTGCCAGCAGTTTGAGGTGGCCGGACAGAGTCTACGAGCAGTACTTC
NA	NA	TRBV5-1	TRBJ2-7	CASSLDRSYEQYF	TGCGCCAGCAGCTTAGACAGGTCCTACGAGCAGTACTTC
once	TRBD1	TRBV7-6	TRBJ2-7	CASSPGTGLYEQYF	TGTGCCAGCAGCCCCGGGACAGGGCTCTACGAGCAGTACTTC
NA	NA	TRBV30	TRBJ2-1	CAWSVAQGYEQFF	TGTGCCTGGAGTGTAGCACAGGGTTATGAGCAGTTCTTC
NA	TRBD1	TRBV6-5	TRBJ2-1	CASSWGTGQFF	TGTGCCAGCAGTTGGGGGACAGGTCAGTTCTTC
few	TRBD2	TRBV7-2	TRBJ2-5	CASSFGTSGGARETQYF	TGTGCCAGCAGCTTTGGGACTAGCGGGGGGGCTCGGGAGACCCAGTACTTC
NA	NA	TRBV11-3	TRBJ2-7	CASSWSGDNIYEQYF	TGTGCCAGCAGCTGGAGTGGGGACAATATTTACGAGCAGTACTTC
NA	NA	TRBV29-1	TRBJ1-1	CSVRRGTNTEAFF	TGCAGCGTTAGAAGAGGGACGAACACTGAAGCTTTCTTT
medium-sized	NA	TRBV20-1	TRBJ2-1	CSGGSYNEQFF	TGCAGTGGGGGGTCCTACAATGAGCAGTTCTTC
NA	NA	TRBV5-4	TRBJ2-5	CASSLERGYETQYF	TGTGCCAGCAGCTTGGAAAGAGGCTATGAGACCCAGTACTTC
few	TRBD1	TRBV15	TRBJ1-6	CATSRAQRDSALHF	TGTGCCACCAGCAGAGCTCAGAGGGACAGCGCCCTCCACTTT
once	NA	TRBV15	TRBJ1-1	CATSRQQGTEAFF	TGTGCCACCAGCAGACAACAGGGAACTGAAGCTTTCTTT
NA	TRBD2	TRBV6-1	TRBJ2-1	CASSEGTSGYNEQFF	TGTGCCAGCAGTGAGGGGACTAGCGGTTACAATGAGCAGTTCTTC
NA	TRBD2	TRBV19	TRBJ2-5	CASSFGPSGRFETQYF	TGTGCCAGTAGTTTCGGTCCTAGCGGGAGGTTTGAGACCCAGTACTTC
NA	NA	TRBV14	TRBJ1-4	CASSQDYRFELFF	TGTGCCAGCAGCCAAGATTACCGGTTTGAGCTGTTTTTT
NA	NA	TRBV7-2	TRBJ2-2	CASSPGTALIGELFF	TGTGCCAGCAGCCCCGGGACGGCTTTAATTGGGGAGCTGTTTTTT
once	NA	TRBV10-1	TRBJ1-1	CASSANGWDTEAFF	TGCGCCAGCAGTGCTAATGGTTGGGACACTGAAGCTTTCTTT
NA	TRBD2	TRBV19	TRBJ2-7	CASSQLAGDEQYF	TGTGCCAGTAGTCAACTAGCGGGAGACGAGCAGTACTTC
NA	NA	TRBV28	TRBJ1-2	CASRLAEGGDGYTF	TGTGCCAGCAGGTTGGCGGAGGGTGGAGATGGCTACACCTTC
NA	NA	TRBV7-2	TRBJ2-5	CASSPWGSGETQYF	TGTGCCAGCAGCCCATGGGGCAGTGGGGAGACCCAGTACTTC
NA	TRBD1	TRBV6-1	TRBJ2-7	CASRAPGTGAYEQYF	TGTGCCAGCAGAGCCCCCGGGACAGGGGCCTACGAGCAGTACTTC
NA	NA	TRBV5-1	TRBJ2-7	CASSSALSSYEQYF	TGCGCCAGCAGCTCCGCGTTGAGCTCCTACGAGCAGTACTTC
NA	TRBD1	TRBV27	TRBJ2-7	CASSSYAKGQAGEQYF	TGTGCCAGCAGTTCCTACGCGAAGGGACAGGCGGGCGAGCAGTACTTC
NA	TRBD1	TRBV5-4	TRBJ1-5	CASSFDRGDQPQHF	TGTGCCAGCAGCTTCGACAGGGGAGATCAGCCCCAGCATTTT
few	NA	TRBV29-1	TRBJ1-1	CSAGFGRTEAFF	TGCAGCGCTGGGTTTGGTAGAACTGAAGCTTTCTTT
NA	TRBD1	TRBV7-2	TRBJ1-1	CASSLESGGYLNTEAFF	TGTGCCAGCAGCTTAGAGTCAGGGGGGTATTTGAACACTGAAGCTTTCTTT
NA	NA	TRBV9	TRBJ2-5	CASSEHRGTQYF	TGTGCCAGCAGCGAGCATAGAGGGACCCAGTACTTC
NA	TRBD2	TRBV27	TRBJ2-2	CASSDGLAGGSGELFF	TGTGCCAGCAGTGATGGACTAGCGGGAGGCTCCGGGGAGCTGTTTTTT
NA	NA	TRBV7-6	TRBJ2-3	CASSLGRATDTQYF	TGTGCCAGCAGCTTGGGGCGGGCCACAGATACGCAGTATTTT
NA	NA	TRBV7-9	TRBJ2-5	CASSVSGSQETQYF	TGTGCCAGCAGCGTCAGTGGGTCGCAAGAGACCCAGTACTTC
NA	NA	TRBV10-1	TRBJ1-1	CASSEWIVLSEAFF	TGCGCCAGCAGTGAATGGATCGTGCTATCTGAAGCTTTCTTT
NA	NA	TRBV30	TRBJ2-7	CAWSMEREQYF	TGTGCCTGGAGTATGGAGCGCGAGCAGTACTTC
NA	TRBD1	TRBV6-1	TRBJ2-7	CASSGGQGFDEQYF	TGTGCCAGCAGTGGGGGACAGGGGTTCGACGAGCAGTACTTC
NA	TRBD1	TRBV10-3	TRBJ1-1	CAISSAGGRTEAFF	TGTGCCATCAGTTCAGCAGGGGGAAGGACTGAAGCTTTCTTT